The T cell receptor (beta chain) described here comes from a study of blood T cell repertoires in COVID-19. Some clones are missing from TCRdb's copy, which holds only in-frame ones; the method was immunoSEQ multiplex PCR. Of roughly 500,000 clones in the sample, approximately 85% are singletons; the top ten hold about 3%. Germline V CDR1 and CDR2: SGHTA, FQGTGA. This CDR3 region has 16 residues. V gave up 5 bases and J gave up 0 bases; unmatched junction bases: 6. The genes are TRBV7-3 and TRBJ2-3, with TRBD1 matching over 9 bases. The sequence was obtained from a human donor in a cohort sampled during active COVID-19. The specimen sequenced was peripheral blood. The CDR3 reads CASSLFGQGSTDTQYF. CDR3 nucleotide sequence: TGTGCCAGCAGCCTCTTTGGACAGGGGAGCACAGATACGCAGTATTTT.